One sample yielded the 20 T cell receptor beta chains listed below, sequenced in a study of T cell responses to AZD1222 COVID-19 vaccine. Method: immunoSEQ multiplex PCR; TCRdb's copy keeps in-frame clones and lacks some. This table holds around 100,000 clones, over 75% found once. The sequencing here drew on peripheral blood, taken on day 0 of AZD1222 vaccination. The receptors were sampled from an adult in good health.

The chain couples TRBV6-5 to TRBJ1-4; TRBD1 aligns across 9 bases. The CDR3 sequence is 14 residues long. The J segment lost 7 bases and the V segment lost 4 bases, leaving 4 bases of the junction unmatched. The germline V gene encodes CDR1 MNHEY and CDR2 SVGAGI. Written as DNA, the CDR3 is TGTGCCAGCAGTTTGACAGGGGGGTTTGAAAAACTGTTTTTT. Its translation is CASSLTGGFEKLFF.

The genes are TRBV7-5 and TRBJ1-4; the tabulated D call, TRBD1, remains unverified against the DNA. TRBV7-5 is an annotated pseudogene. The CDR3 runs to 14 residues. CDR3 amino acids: CARRPDRGKEKLFF. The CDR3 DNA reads TGTGCCAGAAGACCGGACAGGGGTAAGGAAAAACTGTTTTTT.

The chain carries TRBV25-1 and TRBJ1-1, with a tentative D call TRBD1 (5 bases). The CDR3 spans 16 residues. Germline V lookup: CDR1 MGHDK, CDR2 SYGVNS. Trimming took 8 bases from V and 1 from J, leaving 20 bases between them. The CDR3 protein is CASSGRWGWGNTEAFF. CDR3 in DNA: TGTGCCAGCTCTGGGCGTTGGGGCTGGGGGAACACTGAAGCTTTCTTT. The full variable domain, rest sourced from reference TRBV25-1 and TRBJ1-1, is EADIYQTPRYLVIGTGKKITLECSQTMGHDKMYWYQQDPGMELHLIHYSYGVNSTEKGDLSSESTVSRIRTEHFPLTLESARPSHTSQYLCASSGRWGWGNTEAFFGQGTRLTVV.

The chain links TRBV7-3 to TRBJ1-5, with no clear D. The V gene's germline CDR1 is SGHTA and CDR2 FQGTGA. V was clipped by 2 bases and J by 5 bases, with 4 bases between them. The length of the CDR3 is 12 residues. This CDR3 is CASSLPDQPQHF. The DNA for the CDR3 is TGTGCCAGCAGCTTACCCGATCAGCCCCAGCATTTT.

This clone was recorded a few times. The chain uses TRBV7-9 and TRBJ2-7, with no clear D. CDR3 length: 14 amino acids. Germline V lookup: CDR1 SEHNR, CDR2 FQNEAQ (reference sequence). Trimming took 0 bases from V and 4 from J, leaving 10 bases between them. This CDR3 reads CASSLAEGKYEQYF. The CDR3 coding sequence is TGTGCCAGCAGCTTAGCGGAAGGGAAATACGAGCAGTACTTC.

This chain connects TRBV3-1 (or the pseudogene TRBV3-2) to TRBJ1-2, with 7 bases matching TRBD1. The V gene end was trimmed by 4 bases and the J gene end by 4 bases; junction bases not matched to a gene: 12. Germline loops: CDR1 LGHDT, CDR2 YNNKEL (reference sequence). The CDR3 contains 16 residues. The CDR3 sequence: CASSLGQARPSYGYTF. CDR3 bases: TGTGCCAGCAGCCTCGGACAGGCCAGGCCATCCTATGGCTACACCTTC.

This chain's CDR3 is CASSLAVRDRAPSSGNTIYF. For the CDR3, the DNA is TGTGCCAGCAGCTTAGCGGTCCGGGACAGGGCACCTAGCTCTGGAAACACCATATATTTT. The chain links TRBV7-4 to TRBJ1-3; 9 bases align to TRBD1. V trimming: 0 bases; J trimming: 0 bases; junction bases outside the gene matches: 12. The CDR3 length is 20 residues. Germline-derived CDR1 and CDR2 are SGHVT and SQSDAQ.

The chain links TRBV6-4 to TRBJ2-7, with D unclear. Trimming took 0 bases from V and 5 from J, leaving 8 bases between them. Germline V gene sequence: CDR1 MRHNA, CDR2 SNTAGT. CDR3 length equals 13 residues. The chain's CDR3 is CASSDSNLHEQYF. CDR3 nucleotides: TGTGCCAGCAGTGACTCGAATCTTCACGAGCAGTACTTC.

CDR3 DNA: TGTGCCAGCAGTTTGCAGGGGGCGGCGGAAGATACGCAGTATTTT. It specifies CASSLQGAAEDTQYF. The J gene is TRBJ2-3, the V gene TRBV27, with 8 positions matching TRBD1. V shed 3 bases, J shed 5 bases, and the junction held 7 bases outside the gene matches. The CDR3 consists of 15 residues. From germline, CDR1 is MNHEY and CDR2 SMNVEV (reference sequence).

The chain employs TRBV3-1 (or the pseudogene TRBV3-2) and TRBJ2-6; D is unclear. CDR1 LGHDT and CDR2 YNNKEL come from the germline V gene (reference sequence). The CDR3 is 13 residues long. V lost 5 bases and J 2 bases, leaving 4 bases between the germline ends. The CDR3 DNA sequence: TGTGCCAGCAGCATAGCTGGGGCCAACGTCCTGACTTTC. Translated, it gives CASSIAGANVLTF.

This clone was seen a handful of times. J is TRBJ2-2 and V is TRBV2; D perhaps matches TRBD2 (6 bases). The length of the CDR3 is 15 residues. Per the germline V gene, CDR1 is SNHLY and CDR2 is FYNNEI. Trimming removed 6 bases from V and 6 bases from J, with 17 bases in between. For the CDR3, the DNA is TGTGCCAGCAGGCCCGGGACTCCCTTAGCCGGGGAGCTGTTTTTT. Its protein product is CASRPGTPLAGELFF.

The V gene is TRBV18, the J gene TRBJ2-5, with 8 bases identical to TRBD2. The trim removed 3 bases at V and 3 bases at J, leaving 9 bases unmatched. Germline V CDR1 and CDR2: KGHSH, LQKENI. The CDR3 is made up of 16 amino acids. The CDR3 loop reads CASSPREAGVKETQYF. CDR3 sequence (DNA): TGTGCCAGCTCACCCCGAGAAGCGGGAGTGAAAGAGACCCAGTACTTC.

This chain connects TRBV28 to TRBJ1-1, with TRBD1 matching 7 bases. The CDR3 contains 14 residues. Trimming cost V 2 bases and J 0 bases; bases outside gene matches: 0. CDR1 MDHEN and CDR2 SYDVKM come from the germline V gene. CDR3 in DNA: TGTGCCAGCAGTTTAGGACAGGTGAACACTGAAGCTTTCTTT. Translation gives CASSLGQVNTEAFF. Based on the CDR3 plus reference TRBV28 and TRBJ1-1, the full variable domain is DVKVTQSSRYLVKRTGEKVFLECVQDMDHENMFWYRQDPGLGLRLIYFSYDVKMKEKGDIPEGYSVSREKKERFSLILESASTNQTSMYLCASSLGQVNTEAFFGQGTRLTVV.

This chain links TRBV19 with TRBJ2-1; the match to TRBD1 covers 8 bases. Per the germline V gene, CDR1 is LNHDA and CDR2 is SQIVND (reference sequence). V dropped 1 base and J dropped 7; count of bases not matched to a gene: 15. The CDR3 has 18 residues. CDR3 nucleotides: TGTGCCAGTAGTATAGTGTCCCAGGGGGCATACATGGGGAATGAGCAGTTCTTC. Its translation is CASSIVSQGAYMGNEQFF. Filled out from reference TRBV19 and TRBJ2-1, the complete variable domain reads DGGITQSPKYLFRKEGQNVTLSCEQNLNHDAMYWYRQDPGQGLRLIYYSQIVNDFQKGDIAEGYSVSREKKESFPLTVTSAQKNPTAFYLCASSIVSQGAYMGNEQFFGPGTRLTVL.

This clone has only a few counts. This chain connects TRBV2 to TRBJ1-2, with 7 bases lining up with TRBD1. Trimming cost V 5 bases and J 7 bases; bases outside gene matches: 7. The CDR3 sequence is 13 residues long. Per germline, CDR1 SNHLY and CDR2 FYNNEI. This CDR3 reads CASSIDRAGGYTF. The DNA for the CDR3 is TGTGCCAGCAGTATCGACAGGGCGGGTGGCTACACCTTC.

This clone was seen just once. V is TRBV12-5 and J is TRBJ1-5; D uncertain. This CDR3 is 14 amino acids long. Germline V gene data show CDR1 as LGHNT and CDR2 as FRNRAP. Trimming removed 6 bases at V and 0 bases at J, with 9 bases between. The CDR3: CASGPPGSNQPQHF. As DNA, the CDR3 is TGTGCTAGTGGCCCCCCGGGTAGCAATCAGCCCCAGCATTTT.

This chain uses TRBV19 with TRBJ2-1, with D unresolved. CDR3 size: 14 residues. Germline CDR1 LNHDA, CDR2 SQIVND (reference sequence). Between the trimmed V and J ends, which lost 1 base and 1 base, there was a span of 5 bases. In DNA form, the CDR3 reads TGTGCCAGTAGTATAGCCCCTTCCTACAATGAGCAGTTCTTC. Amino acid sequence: CASSIAPSYNEQFF.

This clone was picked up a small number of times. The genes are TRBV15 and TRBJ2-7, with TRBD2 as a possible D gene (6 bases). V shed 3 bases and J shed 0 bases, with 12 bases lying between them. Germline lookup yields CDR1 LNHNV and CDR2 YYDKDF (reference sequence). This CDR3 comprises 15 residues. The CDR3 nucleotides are TGTGCCACCAGCAGCAGCGGGTCAAGCTCCTACGAGCAGTACTTC. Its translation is CATSSSGSSSYEQYF.

CDR3 protein: CASSPHRDSKGEQYF. CDR3 sequence (DNA): TGTGCCAGCTCACCTCACCGGGACAGCAAAGGGGAGCAGTACTTC. This sequence joins TRBV18 and TRBJ2-7, with 7 bases matching TRBD1. Losses at the gene ends were 3 bases for V and 7 bases for J; bases not matched to a gene: 12. The CDR3 contains 15 residues. Germline assignment: CDR1 KGHSH and CDR2 LQKENI.

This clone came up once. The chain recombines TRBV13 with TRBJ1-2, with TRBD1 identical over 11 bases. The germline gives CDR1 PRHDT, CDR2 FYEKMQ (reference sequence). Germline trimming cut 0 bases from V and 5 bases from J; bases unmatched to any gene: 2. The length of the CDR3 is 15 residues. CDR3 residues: CASSLGGQGAYGYTF. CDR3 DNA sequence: TGTGCCAGCAGCTTAGGCGGACAGGGGGCGTATGGCTACACCTTC.